This TCR beta chain was sequenced during a study of T cell responses to AZD1222 COVID-19 vaccine (dated by TCRdb to the early 2020s). Regarding the complete study: AZD1222 recipients given second doses at about 4 weeks or at about 12 weeks were pooled, since spike-specific TCR depth and breadth were not found to differ between the two schedules. A total of just over 230 trial participants underwent TCR sequencing, of whom 200 to 220 had received two doses of AZD1222 and roughly 26 had received two doses of the MenACWY control vaccine. Trial participants were enrolled by age into 18-55, 56-69 and 70-plus year subgroups, with around 150, 28 and 57 TCR-sequenced participants respectively. General findings and caveats noted by the study authors: Conclusions about previously exposed vaccinees are limited because only five or six AZD1222 recipients were SARS-CoV-2 seropositive at baseline. Epitopes outside the regions mutated in the B.1.351 and B.1.1.7 variants were reportedly recognized by nearly half of the unique spike-specific TCRs. Participants were mostly white British and included more females than males, and it was suggested by the authors that clonal diversity may have been underestimated. Because no day 14 peak-response samples were available, repertoires were characterized only after the peak T cell response. After two AZD1222 doses, both the breadth and the depth of spike-specific TCRs were significantly higher than at day 0 and than in MenACWY recipients. The vaccine-associated CD4 TCRs covered the entire spike protein, and the dominant responses fell in regions 160-218 and 743-854. In the small 56-69-year group, the increase in depth fell short of significance, most likely because of low power.

From the cysteine up to the phenylalanine, the CDR3 has a length of 12 residues. Just CDR3 DNA is preserved here, 36 bases in frame from base 1. V and J lose 3 bases and 8 bases, and a span of 10 bases separates them. CDR1 and CDR2 are drawn from the germline V gene (reference sequence): MNHEY, SMNVEV. The intended sense of this specimen's time point label: baseline before first vaccination. Vaccinee samples came from UK trials COV001 and COV002, including a single-blind randomized controlled phase 2/3 trial of AZD1222 (ChAdOx1 nCoV-19) in healthy adults. For TCRbeta chain sequencing, PBMC samples were collected from trial participants at day 0 and at day 28 after the second dose. The CDR3 regions of human TCRbeta chains were subjected to immunosequencing. Under the source paper's analysis protocol: TCRs in the repertoires were matched against a reference library of SARS-CoV-2-specific TCRs that had been generated with the MIRA antigen-specificity platform. Breadth was defined as the fraction of unique TCRs that were SARS-CoV-2-associated, and depth was defined as the fraction of total T cells that were SARS-CoV-2-associated. Each spike-specific TCR was assigned to its reactive spike region and to a CD4 or CD8 class using the MIRA data. Log10-transformed breadth and depth values were compared by one-way ANOVA with Sidak's multiple comparisons tests. The clones in this table, taken by TCRdb from immuneACCESS, are in-frame only. Not every clone is retained; where verified, under half of the shortfall comes from an unresolved V gene, and the cause of the rest is unknown. V and J calls and clone size are given by that table; D and trimming were obtained from the DNA. Across this sample there are 110,000 to 150,000 clones, with around 90% seen only once. The top ten hold under 4% of the sample.

A word on this clone: The target of this receptor is not known. No much larger clone exists at a distance of one base, and base qualities are not known.

The clonotype comes from an adult in good health. This specimen was peripheral blood, taken on day 0 of AZD1222 vaccination. This receptor chain uses TRBV27 and TRBJ1-2, with the D gene not clear enough to name. CDR3 reads: CASSFLSGGYTF. The base sequence is TGTGCCAGCAGTTTTCTGTCTGGAGGCTACACCTTC.